The 16 T cell receptor beta chains below were found in one sample sequenced in a study of blood T cells in healthy people across ages. PCR was performed a second time for roughly 7 to 12 cycles using a sample-barcoded 5' primer and a J-beta primer mix. Each CDR3 protein is one row after TCRdb ran MiXCR on the 5' RACE reads. The repertoire holds around 1,600,000 distinct CDR3 sequences, with less than 45% as singletons. Sequencing input: blood. Source of these receptors: a woman between 18 and 29 years old in good health.

This clonotype was seen only a few times. The chain joins TRBV28 to TRBJ1-6; D call uncertain. The ends were cut back, 10 bases at V and 0 bases at J, with 7 bases in the middle. Germline V lookup: CDR1 MDHEN, CDR2 SYDVKM. This CDR3 is 13 amino acids long. This CDR3 is CATVSSYNSPLHF. Written as DNA, the CDR3 is TGTGCCACCGTTAGCTCCTATAATTCACCCCTCCACTTT.

This chain connects TRBV5-5 to TRBJ2-7; a weak D match, TRBD2 (5 bases). The germline V gene encodes CDR1 SGHKS and CDR2 YYEKEE (reference sequence). Trimming took off 8 bases at V and 1 base at J, with 25 bases between the two ends. This CDR3 has 17 residues. CDR3 protein: CASSALVGVIYSYEQYF. CDR3 coding DNA: TGTGCCAGTAGCGCCCTGGTTGGGGTGATCTATTCCTACGAGCAGTACTTC.

This clonotype was seen more than once but under ten times. V and J are TRBV4-1 and TRBJ2-5; 9 bases align to TRBD2. The CDR3 spans 17 residues. After removal of 0 bases from V and 2 bases from J, the junction contained 7 bases not matched to a gene. CDR1 MGHRA and CDR2 YSYEKL come from the germline V gene. This CDR3 reads CASSQDLPSGDQETQYF. CDR3 coding DNA: TGCGCCAGCAGCCAAGATCTGCCTAGCGGGGATCAAGAGACCCAGTACTTC.

The V call is TRBV14, the J call TRBJ2-3, with D tentatively TRBD1 or TRBD2 (5 bases each). There are 16 residues in the CDR3. The germline V and J ends were trimmed by 7 bases and 3 bases, with 20 bases remaining between them. Per germline, CDR1 SGHDN and CDR2 FVKESK. The CDR3 nucleotides are TGTGCCAGCACACCCCTAACGATGGGGGTGACAGATACGCAGTATTTT. Translating it yields CASTPLTMGVTDTQYF. Full variable domain (rest looked up from reference TRBV14 and TRBJ2-3): EAGVTQFPSHSVIEKGQTVTLRCDPISGHDNLYWYRRVMGKEIKFLLHFVKESKQDESGMPNNRFLAERTGGTYSTLKVQPAELEDSGVYFCASTPLTMGVTDTQYFGPGTRLTVL.

As concerns this clonotype: It may be a read error: a sequence one base away is much more abundant. The V and J genes are TRBV4-3 and TRBJ2-1; D may be TRBD1 (6 bases). Germline V CDR1 and CDR2: LGHNA, YSLEER. This CDR3 region has 16 residues. The CDR3 bases are TGCGCCAGCAGCCGGTTACAGGGTACGGGTAGGAATGGGCAGTTCTTC. It specifies CASSRLQGTGRNGQFF.

The V and J genes are TRBV4-2 and TRBJ2-1; a possible D gene is TRBD2 (5 bases). Germline V gene data show CDR1 as LGHNA and CDR2 as YNFKEQ. The CDR3 spans 15 residues. V lost 0 bases, J lost 3 bases, and 9 bases lay in between. CDR3 in amino acids: CASSQERAVYNEQFF. Written as DNA, the CDR3 is TGTGCCAGCAGCCAAGAGCGAGCGGTCTACAATGAGCAGTTCTTC.

CDR3 nucleotides: TGTGCCAGCAGTGACAGTTCTAGCACAGATACGCAGTATTTT. Protein sequence: CASSDSSSTDTQYF. This sequence joins TRBV2 and TRBJ2-3; unclear D gene. The CDR3 is made up of 14 amino acids. Germline V gene sequence: CDR1 SNHLY, CDR2 FYNNEI. Between the trimmed V and J ends, which lost 3 bases and 0 bases, there was a span of 7 bases.

Notes on this clonotype: The junction and the germline gene differ at one end; a read error may be behind it. J is TRBJ2-1 and V is TRBV7-8; 8 bases align to TRBD1. Germline V gives CDR1 SGHVS, CDR2 FQNEAQ. CDR3 length equals 15 residues. The CDR3 loop reads CANSNGQGTYNEQFF. In nucleotides, the CDR3 is TGTGCCAACAGCAACGGACAGGGAACCTACAATGAGCAGTTCTTC.

CDR3 bases: TGTGCCAGCAGCTGGCTTGCACTAGCGGCAGACTACGAGCAGTACTTC. This encodes CASSWLALAADYEQYF. The chain is built from TRBV7-8 and TRBJ2-7; 8 bases are a match to TRBD2. There are 16 residues in the CDR3. Germline loops: CDR1 SGHVS, CDR2 FQNEAQ. The J segment lost 3 bases and the V segment lost 4 bases, leaving 11 bases of the junction unmatched.

The V gene is TRBV6-2 or TRBV6-3, the J gene TRBJ2-1, with D possibly being TRBD1 (7 bases). The CDR3 length is 14 residues. With 5 bases removed from V and 10 bases from J, the gap between germline ends came to 18 bases. Germline V gives CDR1 MNHEY, CDR2 SVGEGT. Here the CDR3 reads CASSRGTVPYEQFF. The CDR3 bases are TGTGCCAGCAGTCGCGGGACAGTCCCTTACGAGCAGTTCTTC.

This clonotype occurred a few times. The chain is built from TRBV10-3 and TRBJ1-5, with 11 bases matching TRBD1. J lost 5 bases, V lost 8 bases, and 8 bases had no gene match. The germline gives CDR1 ENHRY, CDR2 SYGVKD. The CDR3 totals 15 residues. The CDR3 DNA reads TGTGCCATCTCACAAGAGGGACAGGGGGATCAGCCCCAGCATTTT. Its protein product is CAISQEGQGDQPQHF.

V is TRBV4-3 and J is TRBJ2-3, with 8 bases matching TRBD1. The CDR3 totals 16 residues. After removal of 1 base from V and 0 bases from J, the junction contained 3 bases not matched to a gene. Per germline, CDR1 LGHNA and CDR2 YSLEER. The CDR3: CASSQAGTGSTDTQYF. In DNA, the CDR3 is TGCGCCAGCAGCCAAGCCGGGACAGGTAGCACAGATACGCAGTATTTT.

This clonotype showed up just once. Here the CDR3 reads CASSQGTSGGRETQYF. For the CDR3, the DNA is TGTGCCAGCAGCCAAGGGACTAGCGGGGGGCGGGAGACCCAGTACTTC. J is TRBJ2-5 and V is TRBV4-2; the match to TRBD2 covers 14 bases. The ends lost 1 base at V and 5 bases at J; junction bases unmatched: 3. The CDR3 runs to 16 residues. The germline gives CDR1 LGHNA, CDR2 YNFKEQ.

The V and J genes are TRBV4-1 and TRBJ1-1; possible D gene TRBD1, 5 bases. The CDR3 runs 15 residues. Germline V gives CDR1 MGHRA, CDR2 YSYEKL. V lost 0 bases and J lost 3, with 11 bases in between. CDR3: CASSQEGDEYTEAFF. The DNA of the CDR3 is TGCGCCAGCAGCCAAGAAGGGGATGAGTACACTGAAGCTTTCTTT.

This chain connects TRBV28 to TRBJ1-2, with unresolved D. The length of the CDR3 is 16 residues. Germline CDR1 MDHEN, CDR2 SYDVKM. The germline V and J ends were trimmed by 3 bases and 0 bases, with 14 bases remaining between them. CDR3 DNA sequence: TGTGCCAGCAGTTTTTTGTGGGTGACCGCTAACTATGGCTACACCTTC. Its protein product is CASSFLWVTANYGYTF.

The rearrangement joins TRBV15 to TRBJ2-5, with TRBD2 identical over 8 bases. This CDR3 has 17 amino acids. Germline CDR1 reads LNHNV; CDR2 reads YYDKDF (reference sequence). The V segment lost 8 bases and the J segment 2 bases; nucleotides outside the gene matches: 16. Here the CDR3 reads CATVSKYSGREQETQYF. The DNA of the CDR3 is TGTGCCACCGTATCTAAATACAGCGGGAGAGAGCAAGAGACCCAGTACTTC.